The entry that follows covers one TCR beta chain sequence. This clonotype appeared a single time. Its antigen remains unidentified. There are no base qualities to consult, and no much larger clone falls within one base. The library was built for alpha chains, so this beta chain is an off-target read and its size means little. The method behind the library was 5' RACE. Sequencing was performed on a NextSeq 500. To allow correction of PCR and sequencing errors, the TCR library protocol tagged every TCR cDNA molecule with a unique molecular identifier. On the authors' methods: TCR identification, UMI-based error correction and CDR3 extraction were performed with Decombinator tools. TCRs above a frequency of 2 per 1,000, corresponding to the top 1% of the tumor frequency distribution, were defined as expanded. Expanded tumor TCRs statistically deemed absent (corrected P<0.05) from at least one tumor region were classed as regional, and all other expanded tumor TCRs were classed as ubiquitous. Each repertoire was subsampled 100 times to 5,000 TCRs, after which Renyi diversity was computed with the R vegan package. CDR3 similarity networks were constructed using string-kernel similarity of amino acid triplets, with links drawn between CDR3s whose pairwise similarity was above 0.82. TCRdb reran the public reads through fastp at Q25 and MiXCR, keeping productive beta chains. Every distinct CDR3 protein forms one entry, paired with its most common genes and DNA. These V and J calls originate from TCRdb's pipeline instead of the authors' own analysis. The sample table holds fewer than 1,500 distinct CDR3 sequences, of which 25% to 30% were seen once. The top ten clones comprise about an eighth of the sample.

The source of the sample is a study of spatial heterogeneity in lung cancer (dated by TCRdb to about 2019). Turning to the overall study: Beta-chain transcripts were consistently detected in greater numbers than alpha-chain transcripts, which likely reflected higher beta-chain transcript abundance. At surgery, some 220 tumor regions, 64 matched nontumor lung samples and about 56 PBMC samples were TCR-sequenced for both alpha and beta chains. Nonsynonymous mutation counts, determined by whole-exome sequencing of tumor tissue, were related to TCR repertoire features. In tumor regions, TCR transcript counts showed a strong correlation with a T cell transcriptional module score derived from matched bulk RNA-seq. In non-small cell lung cancer, the study made a quantitative comparison of TCR alpha and beta repertoires among multiple tumor regions, matched nontumor lung and blood. In the raw uncorrected reads, each unique combination of TCR and UMI appeared more than ten times on average.

The time point label here, explained by the study, means: sample taken at primary tumor resection. Samples were obtained from around 72 patients with early-stage, untreated non-small cell lung cancer from the lung TRACERx cohort. For TCR sequencing, whole RNA was extracted from tumor and nontumor lung tissue, or from cryopreserved PBMC samples, and no cell sorting was done. Only patients with enough RNA available from two or more tumor regions were chosen for TCR sequencing. Before selection, tumor and adjacent nontumor lung specimens were reviewed by a lung pathologist. What the authors observed across the whole study: Estimated TCR-seq coverage of tumor T cells was only roughly 7.3% for alpha chains and approximately 12% for beta chains. Additional single-cell paired TCR alpha and beta sequencing was considered necessary to confirm, at a functional level, the hypothesis that regional TCRs recognize regional mutations. Counts of ubiquitous and regional expanded TCRs were found to correlate with counts of ubiquitous and regional nonsynonymous mutations, respectively. The tumor nonsynonymous mutation count correlated with the number of expanded alpha and beta TCRs within the tumor.

The CDR3 covers 12 residues, taking in both the cysteine and the phenylalanine. The sequence is cut down to CDR3 DNA, 36 bases in frame from base 1. Trimmed from V: 7 bases; trimmed from J: 11 bases; junction bases lacking a gene match: 9. According to the germline V gene, CDR1 reads SNHLY and CDR2 reads FYNNEI. The rearranged segments are TRBV2 and TRBJ1-1, and TRBD1 matches 8 of the central bases. Specimen: lung tumor tissue, collected at surgery. The source is a male donor with early-stage non-small cell lung cancer. The DNA sequence is as follows: TGTGCCAGCACCACGGACAGGGCGGAGGCTTTCTTT. Its coded protein is CASTTDRAEAFF.